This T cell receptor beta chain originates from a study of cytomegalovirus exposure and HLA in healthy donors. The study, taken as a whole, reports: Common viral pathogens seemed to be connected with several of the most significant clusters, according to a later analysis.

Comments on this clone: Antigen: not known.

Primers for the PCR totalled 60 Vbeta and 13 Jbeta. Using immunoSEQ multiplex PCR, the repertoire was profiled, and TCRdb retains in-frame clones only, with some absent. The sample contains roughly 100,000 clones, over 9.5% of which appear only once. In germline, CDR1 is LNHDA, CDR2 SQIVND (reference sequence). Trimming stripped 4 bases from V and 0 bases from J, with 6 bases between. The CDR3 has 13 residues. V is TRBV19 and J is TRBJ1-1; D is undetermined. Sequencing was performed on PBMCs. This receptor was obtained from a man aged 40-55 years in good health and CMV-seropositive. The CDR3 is CASSTQMNTEAFF. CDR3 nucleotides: TGTGCCAGTAGTACGCAGATGAACACTGAAGCTTTCTTT.